Following are 6 T cell receptor beta chains from one sample sequenced in a study of T-cell reconstitution after alpha-beta-depleted transplantation in children. Unique molecular identifiers were incorporated during preparation of the TCRbeta library. TCRdb processed the PCR reads anew with MiXCR; each CDR3 protein has one entry. Here the sample spans approximately 350,000 distinct CDR3 sequences, about an eighth being singletons. The material was PBMCs, obtained from the stem cell graft. The receptors come from a human donor who donated a stem cell graft to a child with Fanconi anemia.

This clonotype was recorded many times. The chain uses TRBV29-1 and TRBJ1-1; possible D gene TRBD1, 6 bases. The CDR3 loop spans 11 amino acids. CDR1 is SQVTM, CDR2 ANQGSEA, per germline. Trimming pared 5 bases from V and 8 bases from J, leaving 12 bases between. CDR3 sequence: CSVLVGQEAFF. CDR3 sequence (DNA): TGCAGCGTTTTAGTAGGACAGGAAGCTTTCTTT. Variable domain in full (rest from reference TRBV29-1 and TRBJ1-1): SAVISQKPSRDICQRGTSLTIQCQVDSQVTMMFWYRQQPGQSLTLIATANQGSEATYESGFVIDKFPISRPNLTFSTLTVSNMSPEDSSIYLCSVLVGQEAFFGQGTRLTVV.

Concerning this clonotype: An end of the junction differs from the germline gene, which may be a read error. The genes are TRBV28 and TRBJ2-5, with D maybe TRBD2 (6 bases). This CDR3 has 12 amino acids. CDR1 MDHEN and CDR2 SYDVKM come from the germline V gene. In nucleotides, the CDR3 is TGTGCCAGCAGTTTGCGGGGTGAGACCGAGTACTTC. It is translated as CASSLRGETEYF.

In its sample, this clonotype was seen many times. The chain has TRBV4-3 and TRBJ1-1; D is ambiguous. Germline V lookup: CDR1 LGHNA, CDR2 YSLEER. This CDR3 has 13 amino acids. The V gene lost 1 base and the J gene lost 3 bases, with 6 bases spanning the gap. Written as DNA, the CDR3 is TGCGCCAGCAGCCAAGTCCTGGACACTGAAGCTTTCTTT. It translates to CASSQVLDTEAFF.

This clonotype was detected ten times or more. V is TRBV20-1 and J is TRBJ2-3; no definite D call. The CDR3 loop spans 12 amino acids. Germline CDR1 DFQATT, CDR2 SNEGSKA (reference sequence). With 2 bases removed from V and 4 bases from J, the gap between germline ends came to 7 bases. CDR3 loop: CSARIGPDTQYF. The CDR3 nucleotides read TGCAGTGCTAGAATAGGTCCAGATACGCAGTATTTT.

This chain joins TRBV12-3 or TRBV12-4 and TRBJ2-7, with D possibly being TRBD1 or TRBD2 (5 bases each). The V end was cut by 6 bases, the J end by 6 bases, with 9 bases between. The CDR3 has 11 amino acids. The CDR3 region is CASSRGVEQYF. CDR3 in DNA: TGTGCCAGCAGCAGAGGGGTCGAGCAGTACTTC.

The rearrangement joins TRBV6-2 or TRBV6-3 to TRBJ1-2; 7 bases align to TRBD1. The CDR3 spans 12 residues. CDR1 and CDR2 (germline): MNHEY, SVGEGT. The ends lost 8 bases at V and 2 bases at J; junction bases unmatched: 2. The CDR3 DNA sequence: TGTGCCAGCCGGGGACAGAACTATGGCTACACCTTC. This translates into CASRGQNYGYTF.